This entry describes one TCR beta chain. Antigen unknown. This specimen belongs to a study of cytomegalovirus exposure and HLA in healthy donors. Study-level results: Overall, around 160 TCR beta chains were annotated as cytomegalovirus-associated.

Germline V gene lookup returns CDR1 PRHDT and CDR2 FYEKMQ (reference sequence). The CDR3 is 13 residues long. Trimming cost V 5 bases and J 13 bases; bases outside gene matches: 5. The repertoire was sequenced with immunoSEQ multiplex PCR; TCRdb's copy has only in-frame clones and lacks some. Here the sample spans 150,000 to 200,000 clones, around 81% being singletons. This rearrangement joins TRBV13 to TRBJ1-6, with 10 nucleotides matching TRBD1. What was sequenced was PBMCs. The clonotype comes from a man under 40 in good health and CMV-seropositive. The CDR3 DNA sequence: TGTGCCAGCAGCCGGGACAGGGGTCTTCCCCTCCACTTT. Amino acids: CASSRDRGLPLHF.